This TCR beta chain was captured by sequencing in a study of identical twins. One entry per CDR3 protein results from TCRdb running MiXCR on the 5' RACE reads. The sample comprises around 490,000 distinct CDR3 sequences, approximately 20% of which are singletons, and about 0.48% rests with the top ten. CDR3 length: 17 amino acids. The germline V gene encodes CDR1 MNHNS and CDR2 SASEGT. V lost 6 bases, J lost 0 bases, and 6 bases stayed unmatched. This clonotype has just a few counts. The sample was also linked to a second study, of yellow fever vaccine responses in identical twins.

The TCR sequence derives from a young woman in good health. This chain uses TRBV6-1 with TRBJ2-6, with 9 bases matching TRBD2. Material: CD4+ T cells sorted from blood. The CDR3 loop is CASRIAGASSGANVLTF. CDR3 nucleotides: TGTGCCAGCAGGATAGCGGGGGCGAGCTCTGGGGCCAACGTCCTGACTTTC.